This TCR beta chain was sequenced in a study of memory CD4+ T cells and cytomegalovirus serostatus. Study background: Donors were healthy Belgian adults, 9 or 10 CMV seropositive and 20 to 25 seronegative. Study findings and constraints: Median bootstrapped AUC for CMV status was just over 0.94 originally, approximately 0.9 US-trained.

Clones were sequenced by immunoSEQ multiplex PCR, and TCRdb holds only the in-frame ones, with some missing. The sample lists about 58,000 clones, roughly 85% occurring once. The sort gate was single viable CD3+CD4+CD8-CD45RO+ cells for memory CD4+ T cells. Serum IgG to CMV pp150, pp28, p38 and p52 defined serostatus. Trimming shortened V by 1 base and J by 2 bases, and 11 bases separated the two germline ends. Germline V gives CDR1 LGHNA, CDR2 YNFKEQ. The CDR3 contains 16 residues. Details on this clone: As yet, its antigen is unknown.

The specimen was memory CD4+ T cells from blood. This TCR derives from an adult in good health and CMV-seronegative. Some clones in this sample may be carry-over from other donors' samples. The rearrangement uses TRBV4-2 and TRBJ2-2, with D possibly matching TRBD1 (7 bases). CDR3 nucleotides: TGTGCCAGCAGCCAAGCGCAGGGGGGAAACACCGGGGAGCTGTTTTTT. Translating gives CASSQAQGGNTGELFF.